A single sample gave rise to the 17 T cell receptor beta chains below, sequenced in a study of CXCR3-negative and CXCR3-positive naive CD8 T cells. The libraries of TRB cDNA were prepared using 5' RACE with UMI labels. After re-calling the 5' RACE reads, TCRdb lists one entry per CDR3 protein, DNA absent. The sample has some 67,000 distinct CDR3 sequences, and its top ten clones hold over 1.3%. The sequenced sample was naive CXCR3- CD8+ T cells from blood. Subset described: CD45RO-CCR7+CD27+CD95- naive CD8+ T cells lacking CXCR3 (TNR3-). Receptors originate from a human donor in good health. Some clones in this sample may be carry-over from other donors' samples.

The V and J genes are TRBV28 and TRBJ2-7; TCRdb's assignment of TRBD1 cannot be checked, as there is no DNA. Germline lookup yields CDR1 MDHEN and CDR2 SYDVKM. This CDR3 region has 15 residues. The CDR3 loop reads CASSHLTGSFYEQYF. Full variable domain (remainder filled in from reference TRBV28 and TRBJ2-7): DVKVTQSSRYLVKRTGEKVFLECVQDMDHENMFWYRQDPGLGLRLIYFSYDVKMKEKGDIPEGYSVSREKKERFSLILESASTNQTSMYLCASSHLTGSFYEQYFGPGTRLTVT.

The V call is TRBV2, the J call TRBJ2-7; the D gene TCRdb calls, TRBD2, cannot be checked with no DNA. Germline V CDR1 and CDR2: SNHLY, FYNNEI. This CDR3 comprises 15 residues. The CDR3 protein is CASSLGGDALYEQYF.

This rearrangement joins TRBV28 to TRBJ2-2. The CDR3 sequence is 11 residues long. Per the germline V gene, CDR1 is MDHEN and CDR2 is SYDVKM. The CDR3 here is CASSFSGELFF.

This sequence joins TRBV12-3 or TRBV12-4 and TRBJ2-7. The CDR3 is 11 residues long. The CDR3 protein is CASSNSYEQYF.

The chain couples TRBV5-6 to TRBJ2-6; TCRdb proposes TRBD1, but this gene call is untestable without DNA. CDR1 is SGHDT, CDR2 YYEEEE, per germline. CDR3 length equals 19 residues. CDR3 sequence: CASSLAPWTEFSGANVLTF. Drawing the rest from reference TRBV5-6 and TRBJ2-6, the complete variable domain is DAGVTQSPTHLIKTRGQQVTLRCSPKSGHDTVSWYQQALGQGPQFIFQYYEEEERQRGNFPDRFSGHQFPNYSSELNVNALLLGDSALYLCASSLAPWTEFSGANVLTFGAGSRLTVL.

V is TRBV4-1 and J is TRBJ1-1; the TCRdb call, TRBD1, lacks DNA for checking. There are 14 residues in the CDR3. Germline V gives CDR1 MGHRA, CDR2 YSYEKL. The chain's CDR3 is CASSQEGQGTEAFF.

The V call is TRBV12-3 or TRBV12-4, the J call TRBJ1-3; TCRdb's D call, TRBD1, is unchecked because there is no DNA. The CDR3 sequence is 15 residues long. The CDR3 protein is CASKPRQGPADTIYF.

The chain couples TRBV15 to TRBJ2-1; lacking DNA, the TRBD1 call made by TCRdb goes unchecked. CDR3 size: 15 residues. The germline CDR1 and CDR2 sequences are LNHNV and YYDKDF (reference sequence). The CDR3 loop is CATSRRGAALDEQFF. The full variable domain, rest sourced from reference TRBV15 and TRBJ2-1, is DAMVIQNPRYQVTQFGKPVTLSCSQTLNHNVMYWYQQKSSQAPKLLFHYYDKDFNNEADTPDNFQSRRPNTSFCFLDIRSPGLGDTAMYLCATSRRGAALDEQFFGPGTRLTVL.

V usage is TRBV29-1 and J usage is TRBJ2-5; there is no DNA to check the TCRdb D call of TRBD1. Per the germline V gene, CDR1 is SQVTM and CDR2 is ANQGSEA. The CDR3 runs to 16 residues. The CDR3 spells CSVAWGVVGREETQYF.

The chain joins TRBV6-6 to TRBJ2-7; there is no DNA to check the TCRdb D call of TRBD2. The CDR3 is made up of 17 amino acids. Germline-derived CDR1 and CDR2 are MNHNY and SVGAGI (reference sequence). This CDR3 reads CASSQFLAGENTYERYF.

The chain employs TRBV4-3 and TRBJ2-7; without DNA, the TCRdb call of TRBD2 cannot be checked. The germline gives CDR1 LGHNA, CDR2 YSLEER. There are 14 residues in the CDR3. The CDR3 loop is CASSQALLSYEQYF.

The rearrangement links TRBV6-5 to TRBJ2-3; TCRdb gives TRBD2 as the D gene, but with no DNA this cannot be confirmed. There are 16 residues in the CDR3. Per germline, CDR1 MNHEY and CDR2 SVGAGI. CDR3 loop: CASSYGLAGTADTQYF.

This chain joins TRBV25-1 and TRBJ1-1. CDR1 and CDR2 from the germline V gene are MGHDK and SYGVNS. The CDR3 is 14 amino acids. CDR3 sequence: CASRVGGANTEAFF.

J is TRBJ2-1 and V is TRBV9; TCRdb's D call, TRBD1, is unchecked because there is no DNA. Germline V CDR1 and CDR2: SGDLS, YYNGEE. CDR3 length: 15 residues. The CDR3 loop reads CASSVVRGGYNEQFF.

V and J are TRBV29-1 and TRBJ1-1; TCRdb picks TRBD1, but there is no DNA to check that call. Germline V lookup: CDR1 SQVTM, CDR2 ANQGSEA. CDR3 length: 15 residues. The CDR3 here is CSVEERTNTGPEAFF.

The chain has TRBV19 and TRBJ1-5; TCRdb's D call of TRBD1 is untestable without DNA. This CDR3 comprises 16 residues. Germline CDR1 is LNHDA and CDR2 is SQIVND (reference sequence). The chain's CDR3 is CASSIPSTGEDQPQHF.

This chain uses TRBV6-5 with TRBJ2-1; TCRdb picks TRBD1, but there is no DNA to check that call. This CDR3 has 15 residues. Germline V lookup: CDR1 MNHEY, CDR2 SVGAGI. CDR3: CASSKTGEPYNEQFF.